Below, 21 T cell receptor beta chains from the same sample are listed, as sequenced in a study of blood T cell repertoires in COVID-19. Sequencing was performed with immunoSEQ multiplex PCR; in TCRdb, only in-frame clones are kept and a portion is missing. Of approximately 300,000 clones listed, 85% are singletons. Sequencing input: PBMCs or T cells enriched from blood (not recorded which). These receptors all stem from a young woman who had been exposed to COVID-19.

The chain couples TRBV30 to TRBJ1-2; D perhaps matches TRBD1 (5 bases). The CDR3 totals 12 residues. Trimming left V 4 bases short and J 5 bases short, with 11 bases between. Germline V gene data show CDR1 as GTSNPN and CDR2 as SVGIG (reference sequence). The CDR3 bases are TGTGCCTGGATGGGGGGGGAATATGGCTACACCTTC. Its protein product is CAWMGGEYGYTF.

The chain has TRBV20-1 and TRBJ2-1; D possibly corresponds to TRBD1 (5 bases). V was clipped by 5 bases and J by 7 bases, with 9 bases between them. The CDR3 is 11 amino acids. Germline V gives CDR1 DFQATT, CDR2 SNEGSKA (reference sequence). For the CDR3, the DNA is TGCAGTGCTCAGGGAAGGAATGAGCAGTTCTTC. Encoded protein: CSAQGRNEQFF.

This chain connects TRBV24-1 to TRBJ2-7, with a weak D call TRBD2 (6 bases). The CDR3 covers 15 residues. Trimming took off 4 bases at V and 3 bases at J, with 15 bases between the two ends. In germline, CDR1 is KGHDR, CDR2 SFDVKD. The CDR3 sequence: CATSDPGRGSYEQYF. CDR3 DNA: TGTGCCACCAGTGACCCCGGACGGGGGAGCTACGAGCAGTACTTC.

This clone was counted a single time. The chain has TRBV6-2 or TRBV6-3 and TRBJ1-4; D is undetermined. The germline gives CDR1 MNHEY, CDR2 SVGEGT. V was shortened by 2 bases and J by 4 bases, with 11 bases between the two germline ends. CDR3 size: 15 residues. CDR3 protein: CASSYPGIGNEKLFF. The CDR3 nucleotides read TGTGCCAGCAGTTACCCGGGAATTGGTAATGAAAAACTGTTTTTT.

This clone has a single count. This chain connects TRBV28 to TRBJ2-1; D uncertain. V gave up 3 bases and J gave up 10 bases, with 13 bases separating them. The CDR3 is made up of 13 amino acids. Per the germline V gene, CDR1 is MDHEN and CDR2 is SYDVKM. The CDR3: CASSFGLVAEQFF. CDR3 nucleotides: TGTGCCAGCAGTTTCGGGTTGGTGGCCGAGCAGTTCTTC. Combining the CDR3 with reference TRBV28 and TRBJ2-1 gives the whole variable domain DVKVTQSSRYLVKRTGEKVFLECVQDMDHENMFWYRQDPGLGLRLIYFSYDVKMKEKGDIPEGYSVSREKKERFSLILESASTNQTSMYLCASSFGLVAEQFFGPGTRLTVL.

V gene TRBV7-3 combines with J gene TRBJ2-3; D is uncertain. The CDR3 sequence is 15 residues long. V dropped 6 bases and J dropped 0 bases, with 13 bases sitting between them. CDR1 is SGHTA and CDR2 is FQGTGA in the germline V gene. The CDR3 region has the DNA TGTGCCAGCAGTCGCTTACTTGGTAGCACAGATACGCAGTATTTT. It encodes CASSRLLGSTDTQYF.

The genes are TRBV27 and TRBJ2-7; 7 nucleotides match TRBD2. This CDR3 has 15 amino acids. The V gene end was trimmed by 1 base and the J gene end by 3 bases; junction bases not matched to a gene: 6. CDR1 is MNHEY, CDR2 SMNVEV, per germline (reference sequence). The CDR3 sequence: CASSLYGGRNYEQYF. CDR3 DNA: TGTGCCAGCAGTTTATATGGCGGGAGAAACTACGAGCAGTACTTC.

The chain couples TRBV5-5 to TRBJ1-6, with a weak D call TRBD1 (5 bases). V lost 2 bases to trimming and J lost 3 bases, with 15 bases between them. CDR1 SGHKS and CDR2 YYEKEE come from the germline V gene (reference sequence). There are 17 residues in the CDR3. Here the CDR3 DNA reads TGTGCCAGCAGCTTCTCAAGGGGCAGGTACTATAATTCACCCCTCCACTTT. Its protein is CASSFSRGRYYNSPLHF.

Only one count was recorded for this clone. The chain carries TRBV5-3 and TRBJ2-7, with 9 bases lining up with TRBD2. TRBV5-3 is sorted into the ORF group, with uncertain function. The CDR3 runs to 15 residues. The J segment lost 1 base and the V segment lost 1 base, leaving 3 bases of the junction unmatched. Written as DNA, the CDR3 is TGTGCCAGAAGCTTGTGTACTAGCGGGTCCTACGAGCAGTACTTC. The encoded protein is CARSLCTSGSYEQYF.

The chain combines TRBV12-3 or TRBV12-4 with TRBJ1-2, with D tentatively TRBD1 (5 bases). The CDR3 totals 12 residues. V shed 4 bases and J shed 7 bases, with 10 bases lying between them. The CDR3 sequence: CASSSQGRGYTF. CDR3 DNA: TGTGCCAGCAGTTCTCAGGGTCGTGGCTACACCTTC.

This chain links TRBV9 with TRBJ2-1; 13 nucleotides match TRBD2. The ends lost 0 bases at V and 1 base at J; junction bases unmatched: 4. The germline CDR1 and CDR2 sequences are SGDLS and YYNGEE. The CDR3 contains 18 residues. In nucleotides, the CDR3 is TGTGCCAGCAGCGTAGAGGGACTAGCGGGAAGGTCCTACAATGAGCAGTTCTTC. It specifies CASSVEGLAGRSYNEQFF.

The V and J genes are TRBV5-1 and TRBJ1-5, with D maybe TRBD1 (5 bases). Trimming stripped 4 bases from V and 3 bases from J, with 11 bases between. This CDR3 is 14 amino acids long. CDR1 and CDR2 from the germline V gene are SGHRS and YFSETQ. CDR3 amino acids: CASSEGAPNQPQHF. CDR3 nucleotide sequence: TGCGCCAGCAGCGAAGGGGCGCCCAATCAGCCCCAGCATTTT. The whole variable domain, remainder taken from reference TRBV5-1 and TRBJ1-5, is KAGVTQTPRYLIKTRGQQVTLSCSPISGHRSVSWYQQTPGQGLQFLFEYFSETQRNKGNFPGRFSGRQFSNSRSEMNVSTLELGDSALYLCASSEGAPNQPQHFGDGTRLSIL.

This chain joins TRBV19 and TRBJ1-4, with 8 bases fitting TRBD1. Germline-derived CDR1 and CDR2 are LNHDA and SQIVND (reference sequence). The CDR3 extends over 14 amino acids. After removal of 5 bases from V and 6 bases from J, the junction contained 5 bases not matched to a gene. Here the CDR3 reads CASSRRGQYEKLFF. The CDR3 coding sequence is TGTGCCAGTAGTCGCAGGGGGCAATATGAAAAACTGTTTTTT.

V gene TRBV10-1 combines with J gene TRBJ2-7; D perhaps matches TRBD2 (6 bases). Germline CDR1 is WNHNN and CDR2 is SYGVQD (reference sequence). The CDR3 contains 13 residues. V was pared by 7 bases and J by 7 bases, with 17 bases between. CDR3 in amino acids: CASTETRVGEQYF. CDR3 nucleotides: TGCGCCAGCACGGAGACTAGGGTGGGGGAGCAGTACTTC.

The chain links TRBV24-1 to TRBJ2-7; 7 bases are shared with TRBD1. This CDR3 has 15 residues. CDR1 KGHDR and CDR2 SFDVKD come from the germline V gene. The trim removed 3 bases at V and 2 bases at J, leaving 6 bases unmatched. The CDR3 nucleotides read TGTGCCACCAGTGATGTTCAGGGGGACCCCTACGAGCAGTACTTC. This translates into CATSDVQGDPYEQYF.

V usage is TRBV2 and J usage is TRBJ1-3; TRBD1 agrees at 7 bases. The CDR3 is made up of 14 amino acids. Germline lookup yields CDR1 SNHLY and CDR2 FYNNEI. The ends lost 6 bases at V and 4 bases at J; junction bases unmatched: 6. CDR3 nucleotide sequence: TGTGCCAGCAGCGAGGACAGGAGGGGAAACACCATATATTTT. Protein product: CASSEDRRGNTIYF.

The chain uses TRBV30 and TRBJ2-3, with TRBD1 matching 10 bases. The V and J ends lost 6 bases and 4 bases, in that order; junction bases with no gene match: 10. CDR3 length: 15 amino acids. In germline, CDR1 is GTSNPN, CDR2 SVGIG (reference sequence). The CDR3 DNA reads TGTGCCTGCACCCCGGGACAGGGGATTTCAGATACGCAGTATTTT. Amino acid sequence: CACTPGQGISDTQYF. The full variable domain, in which reference TRBV30 and TRBJ2-3 provide the parts outside the CDR3, is SQTIHQWPATLVQPVGSPLSLECTVEGTSNPNLYWYRQAAGRGLQLLFYSVGIGQISSEVPQNLSASRPQDRQFILSSKKLLLSDSGFYLCACTPGQGISDTQYFGPGTRLTVL.

The CDR3 sequence: CASSEAEGRSPLHF. CDR3 nucleotide sequence: TGTGCCAGCAGTGAAGCCGAGGGTAGATCACCCCTCCACTTT. The chain recombines TRBV2 with TRBJ1-6; D uncertain. Trimming took 0 bases from V and 10 from J, leaving 10 bases between them. Germline assignment: CDR1 SNHLY and CDR2 FYNNEI. This CDR3 is built from 14 residues.

The chain carries TRBV6-2 or TRBV6-3 and TRBJ1-1; 9 nucleotides align to TRBD1. The germline gives CDR1 MNHEY, CDR2 SVGEGT. The length of the CDR3 is 13 residues. V lost 5 bases, J lost 5 bases, and 3 bases stayed unmatched. The CDR3 region is CASSRDRVTEAFF. In DNA, the CDR3 is TGTGCCAGCAGTCGGGACAGGGTAACTGAAGCTTTCTTT.

The V call is TRBV2, the J call TRBJ2-1, with no clear D. V lost 6 bases and J lost 0, with 18 bases in between. This CDR3 has 17 amino acids. Germline V lookup: CDR1 SNHLY, CDR2 FYNNEI. The CDR3 DNA reads as TGTGCCAGCAGGATGAAAAGTCGGCGGAGCTCCTACAATGAGCAGTTCTTC. Translation gives CASRMKSRRSSYNEQFF.

This clone is a singleton in its sample. V and J are TRBV2 and TRBJ1-5; TRBD1 matches 8 bases. Germline V gene lookup returns CDR1 SNHLY and CDR2 FYNNEI. V was pared by 4 bases and J by 4 bases, with 3 bases of the junction left unmatched. The length of the CDR3 is 14 residues. The CDR3 reads CASSGGTGNQPQHF. CDR3 DNA: TGTGCCAGCAGTGGCGGGACAGGAAATCAGCCCCAGCATTTT.